Listed below are T cell receptor beta chains from one sample, sequenced in a study of long-term antiretroviral therapy in people with HIV. Here immunoSEQ multiplex PCR was the method, and the copy in TCRdb shows in-frame clones only, minus some. This repertoire shows approximately 30,000 clones, over 80% found once; its top ten account for roughly a tenth. This sample comprised unsorted PBMCs, obtained almost 2.9 years after starting antiretroviral therapy. The source is a man between 25 and 39 years old with HIV. CDR3s include the opening cysteine and the closing phenylalanine or tryptophan. A D gene is named only where the DNA matches it firmly. Size values are once, few and many counts, or a class for expanded clones, and some rows have none.

D gene,J gene,clone size,V gene,CDR3 protein,CDR3 DNA
TRBD1,TRBJ1-5,NA,TRBV28,CASSQTTGSIQPQHF,TGTGCCAGCAGTCAAACGACAGGGTCCATTCAGCCCCAGCATTTT
NA,TRBJ2-7,NA,TRBV27,CASSLTGYEQYF,TGTGCCAGCAGTTTGACAGGATACGAGCAGTACTTC
NA,TRBJ1-1,NA,TRBV11-3,CASSFGGYTEAFF,TGTGCCAGCAGCTTTGGAGGGTATACTGAAGCTTTCTTT
NA,TRBJ2-7,NA,TRBV27,CASSSGGAYEQYF,TGTGCCAGCAGTTCAGGGGGGGCCTACGAGCAGTACTTC
TRBD2,TRBJ2-5,NA,TRBV5-4,CASSPRTSQETQYF,TGTGCCAGCAGCCCGCGGACTAGTCAAGAGACCCAGTACTTC
NA,TRBJ2-7,NA,TRBV7-2,CASSAAYEQYF,TGTGCCAGCAGCGCAGCCTACGAGCAGTACTTC
NA,TRBJ2-7,NA,TRBV6-6,CASSVGGAVEQYF,TGTGCCAGCAGTGTGGGGGGGGCGGTAGAGCAGTACTTC
NA,TRBJ2-5,NA,TRBV15,CATSRGPETQYF,TGTGCCACCAGCAGAGGCCCAGAGACCCAGTACTTC
TRBD2,TRBJ2-7,NA,TRBV6-1,CASSEWGGGSYEQYF,TGTGCCAGCAGTGAATGGGGCGGGGGTTCCTACGAGCAGTACTTC
NA,TRBJ1-1,NA,TRBV29-1,CSVGGDREAFF,TGCAGCGTTGGCGGAGACAGAGAAGCTTTCTTT
TRBD2,TRBJ2-1,NA,TRBV7-2,CASSPSGGQGFSEQFF,TGTGCCAGCAGCCCGAGCGGGGGCCAGGGTTTCTCTGAGCAGTTCTTC
TRBD1,TRBJ1-5,few,TRBV19,CASSIGDRGYSNQPQHF,TGTGCCAGTAGTATAGGAGACAGGGGTTATAGCAATCAGCCCCAGCATTTT
TRBD2,TRBJ2-7,NA,TRBV28,CASIRERGSYEQYF,TGTGCCAGCATCAGGGAGCGGGGCTCCTACGAGCAGTACTTC
NA,TRBJ2-1,NA,TRBV7-8,CASSLSSHEQFF,TGTGCCAGCAGCTTAAGTTCACATGAGCAGTTCTTC
NA,TRBJ2-7,NA,TRBV5-4,CASSFIVGEQYF,TGTGCCAGCAGCTTTATCGTCGGGGAGCAGTACTTC
NA,TRBJ2-7,once,TRBV5-1,CASSLSQPGQSYEQYF,TGCGCCAGCAGCTTGTCCCAACCGGGACAATCTTACGAGCAGTACTTC
TRBD2,TRBJ2-3,NA,TRBV4-3,CASSQDSGTSTDTQYF,TGCGCCAGCAGCCAAGATAGCGGGACTAGCACAGATACGCAGTATTTT
NA,TRBJ2-2,NA,TRBV4-3,CASSQGPNTGELFF,TGCGCCAGCAGCCAGGGACCAAACACCGGGGAGCTGTTTTTT
NA,TRBJ1-5,NA,TRBV2,CASRLAQVNQPQHF,TGTGCCAGCAGGCTGGCACAGGTGAATCAGCCCCAGCATTTT
TRBD1,TRBJ1-3,NA,TRBV7-2,CASSFSRQGGGNTIYF,TGTGCCAGCAGCTTTTCTCGACAGGGGGGTGGAAACACCATATATTTT
NA,TRBJ2-1,NA,TRBV18,CASSPREPSVSYNEQFF,TGTGCCAGCTCACCACGGGAGCCATCCGTCTCCTACAATGAGCAGTTCTTC
TRBD1,TRBJ2-1,NA,TRBV6-4,CASSDGTGGNEQFF,TGTGCCAGCAGTGACGGGACAGGGGGCAATGAGCAGTTCTTC
NA,TRBJ2-1,NA,TRBV25-1,CASRKAGSSYNEQFF,TGTGCCAGCAGGAAGGCGGGTAGCTCCTACAATGAGCAGTTCTTC
TRBD1,TRBJ1-2,once,TRBV2,CASSQGGDYYGYTF,TGTGCCAGCAGTCAAGGGGGCGACTACTATGGCTACACCTTC
TRBD1,TRBJ1-3,NA,TRBV7-9,CASSLGQAGNTIYF,TGTGCCAGCAGCCTAGGACAGGCTGGAAACACCATATATTTT
TRBD1,TRBJ1-2,NA,TRBV30,CAWSTRQGLEGYTF,TGTGCCTGGAGTACCCGACAGGGGTTAGAGGGCTACACCTTC
NA,TRBJ1-3,NA,TRBV28,CASSQRGWTGNTIYF,TGTGCCAGCAGTCAGCGGGGGTGGACTGGAAACACCATATATTTT
TRBD1,TRBJ1-2,NA,TRBV29-1,CSGYYRGRGANYGYTF,TGCAGCGGATACTACAGGGGGCGGGGTGCTAACTATGGCTACACCTTC
NA,TRBJ1-2,NA,TRBV5-4,CASTLGGSKALYGYTF,TGTGCCAGCACTTTGGGGGGATCCAAAGCCCTCTATGGCTACACCTTC
NA,TRBJ1-6,once,TRBV6-1,CASSGLDNSPLHF,TGTGCCAGCAGCGGATTAGATAATTCACCCCTCCACTTT
TRBD1,TRBJ2-3,NA,TRBV5-1,CASSSAADRADTQYF,TGCGCCAGCAGCTCGGCCGCGGACAGGGCAGATACGCAGTATTTT
TRBD2,TRBJ2-1,NA,TRBV2,CASSSRLAGGYNEQFF,TGTGCCAGCAGTTCCAGACTAGCGGGTGGCTACAATGAGCAGTTCTTC
TRBD2,TRBJ2-7,NA,TRBV6-5,CASRPMGGRDEQYF,TGTGCCAGCAGACCTATGGGTGGGAGGGACGAGCAGTACTTC
TRBD1,TRBJ1-5,few,TRBV19,CASREGSGGAEGQPQHF,TGTGCCAGTAGGGAGGGATCAGGGGGCGCGGAGGGTCAGCCCCAGCATTTT
TRBD1,TRBJ1-5,few,TRBV7-8,CASSRTGGINQPQHF,TGTGCCAGCAGCCGGACAGGGGGCATCAATCAGCCCCAGCATTTT
NA,TRBJ2-1,NA,TRBV28,CASTIDQVTYGGEQFF,TGTGCCAGCACCATCGATCAGGTTACTTATGGGGGTGAGCAGTTCTTC
NA,TRBJ1-4,NA,TRBV7-2,CASSLVQATNEKLFF,TGTGCCAGCAGCTTAGTACAGGCAACTAATGAAAAACTGTTTTTT
TRBD1,TRBJ2-7,few,TRBV5-1,CASSSPGQGPYEQYF,TGCGCCAGCAGCTCGCCGGGACAGGGGCCCTACGAGCAGTACTTC
NA,TRBJ1-1,NA,TRBV2,CASRRLQGLTNTEAFF,TGTGCCAGCAGGAGATTACAGGGACTTACGAACACTGAAGCTTTCTTT
NA,TRBJ2-2,NA,TRBV6-5,CASRYNTGELFF,TGTGCCAGCAGGTACAACACCGGGGAGCTGTTTTTT
NA,TRBJ2-5,once,TRBV5-4,CASSPGGAEETQYF,TGTGCCAGCAGCCCCGGAGGGGCGGAAGAGACCCAGTACTTC
NA,TRBJ2-2,NA,TRBV5-1,CASSAPFESGELFF,TGCGCCAGCAGCGCCCCTTTTGAGTCCGGGGAGCTGTTTTTT
NA,TRBJ1-2,NA,TRBV7-9,CASSSNLYYNGYTF,TGTGCCAGCAGCTCCAACCTGTACTACAATGGCTACACCTTC
NA,TRBJ2-7,NA,TRBV6-1,CASSAEPSTYSYEQYF,TGTGCCAGCAGTGCAGAACCATCCACATACTCCTACGAGCAGTACTTC